The sequence of this TCR beta chain was determined in a study of patients and donors after allogeneic stem cell transplantation. This clonotype showed up just a few times. One entry per CDR3 protein results from TCRdb running MiXCR on the RT-PCR reads. This table holds approximately 160,000 distinct CDR3 sequences, 24% found once. Germline V gene lookup returns CDR1 MNHNS and CDR2 SASEGT. This CDR3 has 14 amino acids. The ends were cut back, 6 bases at V and 6 bases at J, with 16 bases in the middle. The sequenced material came from blood, either unsorted or a sorted T cell fraction (not recorded which). This receptor was identified in a human donor who was either an allogeneic HSCT recipient or a stem cell or donor lymphocyte infusion donor (not recorded which). It is not recorded whose cells these are; they may come from a transplant donor. J is TRBJ2-3 and V is TRBV6-1; D perhaps matches TRBD2 (6 bases). CDR3 amino acids: CASSPGGPKDTQYF. In DNA form, the CDR3 reads TGTGCCAGCAGCCCAGGAGGGCCGAAGGATACGCAGTATTTT.